These T cell receptor beta chains were read from a single sample in a study of cytomegalovirus exposure and HLA in healthy donors. The method was immunoSEQ multiplex PCR; TCRdb's version includes in-frame clones alone and lacks a portion of them. The top ten hold 4% to 5% of the sample, which has 70,000 to 90,000 clones, about 81% seen once. Sequenced sample: PBMCs. The receptors were gathered from a man in his 60s in good health and CMV-seronegative. Both conserved end residues are part of each CDR3. Each record gives: D gene, clone size, J gene, V gene, CDR3 protein, CDR3 DNA. D genes are given only for firm matches. A row's size may be missing; if present it is once, few, many or a size class.

D gene: NA
clone size: NA
J gene: TRBJ1-5
V gene: TRBV9
CDR3 protein: CASSVGDRYSSNQPQHF
CDR3 DNA: TGTGCCAGCAGCGTAGGAGATCGGTACAGCAGCAATCAGCCCCAGCATTTT

D gene: TRBD1
clone size: NA
J gene: TRBJ2-7
V gene: TRBV5-1
CDR3 protein: CASSLEGQAYEQYF
CDR3 DNA: TGCGCCAGCAGCTTGGAGGGACAGGCCTACGAGCAGTACTTC

D gene: TRBD1
clone size: NA
J gene: TRBJ1-4
V gene: TRBV19
CDR3 protein: CASSTTGGNEKLFF
CDR3 DNA: TGTGCCAGTAGTACGACAGGGGGAAATGAAAAACTGTTTTTT

D gene: NA
clone size: few
J gene: TRBJ1-3
V gene: TRBV4-1
CDR3 protein: CASSQGGGRVYGNTIYF
CDR3 DNA: TGCGCCAGCAGCCAAGGAGGGGGACGAGTGTATGGAAACACCATATATTTT

D gene: TRBD1
clone size: NA
J gene: TRBJ1-1
V gene: TRBV27
CDR3 protein: CASSPYRTGLNTEAFF
CDR3 DNA: TGTGCCAGCAGTCCCTATCGGACAGGTCTGAACACTGAAGCTTTCTTT

D gene: TRBD2
clone size: NA
J gene: TRBJ2-7
V gene: TRBV13
CDR3 protein: CASSLRGGRYEQYF
CDR3 DNA: TGTGCCAGCAGCCTGCGGGGGGGCAGGTACGAGCAGTACTTC

D gene: NA
clone size: NA
J gene: TRBJ1-2
V gene: TRBV5-4
CDR3 protein: CASSLSGVNGYTF
CDR3 DNA: TGTGCCAGCAGCTTGTCCGGGGTTAATGGCTACACCTTC

D gene: TRBD1
clone size: NA
J gene: TRBJ2-7
V gene: TRBV19
CDR3 protein: CASGQGLTYEQYF
CDR3 DNA: TGTGCCAGCGGACAGGGACTCACCTACGAGCAGTACTTC

D gene: TRBD1
clone size: NA
J gene: TRBJ1-1
V gene: TRBV11-2
CDR3 protein: CASSLGRQGNTEAFF
CDR3 DNA: TGTGCCAGCAGCTTAGGTAGACAGGGGAACACTGAAGCTTTCTTT

D gene: NA
clone size: NA
J gene: TRBJ1-2
V gene: TRBV11-3
CDR3 protein: CASSSREGVNYGYTF
CDR3 DNA: TGTGCCAGCAGCTCTCGGGAGGGGGTAAACTATGGCTACACCTTC

D gene: TRBD2
clone size: NA
J gene: TRBJ2-5
V gene: TRBV5-1
CDR3 protein: CASSLGGGQETQYF
CDR3 DNA: TGCGCCAGCAGCTTGGGCGGGGGGCAAGAGACCCAGTACTTC

D gene: NA
clone size: NA
J gene: TRBJ2-7
V gene: TRBV27
CDR3 protein: CASSLRNEQYF
CDR3 DNA: TGTGCCAGCAGTTTGAGGAACGAGCAGTACTTC

D gene: NA
clone size: NA
J gene: TRBJ2-3
V gene: TRBV30
CDR3 protein: CAWSVRRADTQYF
CDR3 DNA: TGTGCCTGGAGTGTTCGGCGGGCAGATACGCAGTATTTT

D gene: NA
clone size: NA
J gene: TRBJ1-5
V gene: TRBV29-1
CDR3 protein: CSVGTASNQPQHF
CDR3 DNA: TGCAGCGTTGGGACAGCTAGCAATCAGCCCCAGCATTTT

D gene: NA
clone size: NA
J gene: TRBJ2-5
V gene: TRBV13
CDR3 protein: CASSLSGTMYQETQYF
CDR3 DNA: TGTGCCAGCAGTCTATCCGGGACAATGTACCAAGAGACCCAGTACTTC

D gene: NA
clone size: NA
J gene: TRBJ2-1
V gene: TRBV29-1
CDR3 protein: CSVQDSRNEQFF
CDR3 DNA: TGCAGCGTTCAGGACTCGAGGAATGAGCAGTTCTTC

D gene: TRBD1
clone size: NA
J gene: TRBJ1-2
V gene: TRBV19
CDR3 protein: CASKPGQGPNYGYTF
CDR3 DNA: TGTGCCAGTAAACCTGGACAGGGCCCGAACTATGGCTACACCTTC

D gene: TRBD2
clone size: NA
J gene: TRBJ2-7
V gene: TRBV19
CDR3 protein: CASSIAGGYEQYF
CDR3 DNA: TGTGCCAGTAGTATAGCGGGGGGTTACGAGCAGTACTTC

D gene: TRBD1
clone size: NA
J gene: TRBJ2-2
V gene: TRBV11-3
CDR3 protein: CASSPLGQGRGGELFF
CDR3 DNA: TGTGCCAGCAGCCCGCTTGGACAGGGGAGGGGCGGGGAGCTGTTTTTT

D gene: TRBD1
clone size: NA
J gene: TRBJ2-1
V gene: TRBV5-1
CDR3 protein: CASSHPRDRGIYNEQFF
CDR3 DNA: TGCGCCAGCAGCCACCCTCGGGACAGGGGGATCTACAATGAGCAGTTCTTC

D gene: NA
clone size: few
J gene: TRBJ2-2
V gene: TRBV11-2
CDR3 protein: CASNAGTGELFF
CDR3 DNA: TGTGCCAGCAACGCGGGGACCGGGGAGCTGTTTTTT

D gene: TRBD1
clone size: NA
J gene: TRBJ1-1
V gene: TRBV5-1
CDR3 protein: CASSLEQGDTEAFF
CDR3 DNA: TGCGCCAGCAGCTTGGAACAGGGGGACACTGAAGCTTTCTTT

D gene: TRBD1
clone size: NA
J gene: TRBJ2-1
V gene: TRBV7-9
CDR3 protein: CASSFPGQGINEQFF
CDR3 DNA: TGTGCCAGCAGCTTTCCGGGACAGGGGATCAATGAGCAGTTCTTC

D gene: TRBD1
clone size: NA
J gene: TRBJ1-1
V gene: TRBV10-3
CDR3 protein: CAISEGTGVNTEAFF
CDR3 DNA: TGTGCCATCAGTGAGGGGACAGGCGTGAACACTGAAGCTTTCTTT

D gene: TRBD2
clone size: NA
J gene: TRBJ2-3
V gene: TRBV19
CDR3 protein: CASSPSFSGGPRDTQYF
CDR3 DNA: TGTGCCAGTAGTCCCAGTTTTAGCGGGGGGCCAAGGGATACGCAGTATTTT

D gene: NA
clone size: few
J gene: TRBJ2-1
V gene: TRBV5-6
CDR3 protein: CASSLRLAGEQFF
CDR3 DNA: TGTGCCAGCAGCTTACGGCTCGCGGGGGAGCAGTTCTTC

D gene: TRBD1
clone size: NA
J gene: TRBJ1-1
V gene: TRBV5-1
CDR3 protein: CASSYTGVRDTEAFF
CDR3 DNA: TGCGCCAGCAGTTATACAGGGGTTAGGGACACTGAAGCTTTCTTT

D gene: NA
clone size: NA
J gene: TRBJ2-7
V gene: TRBV18
CDR3 protein: CASSPPGGNSYEQYF
CDR3 DNA: TGTGCCAGCTCACCACCGGGGGGAAACTCCTACGAGCAGTACTTC

D gene: NA
clone size: NA
J gene: TRBJ1-3
V gene: TRBV18
CDR3 protein: CASSPTGISGNTIYF
CDR3 DNA: TGTGCCAGCTCACCCACAGGGATCTCTGGAAACACCATATATTTT

D gene: NA
clone size: NA
J gene: TRBJ2-2
V gene: TRBV4-2
CDR3 protein: CASSQDTRRELFF
CDR3 DNA: TGTGCCAGCAGCCAAGACACGCGGAGGGAGCTGTTTTTT

D gene: NA
clone size: NA
J gene: TRBJ1-1
V gene: TRBV7-6
CDR3 protein: CASGRDSMNTEAFF
CDR3 DNA: TGTGCCAGCGGGCGGGATTCCATGAACACTGAAGCTTTCTTT

D gene: NA
clone size: NA
J gene: TRBJ1-2
V gene: TRBV5-6
CDR3 protein: CASSLGGPGYTF
CDR3 DNA: TGTGCCAGCAGCTTGGGGGGGCCTGGCTACACCTTC

D gene: NA
clone size: NA
J gene: TRBJ1-2
V gene: TRBV19
CDR3 protein: CASSIGSRSYGYTF
CDR3 DNA: TGTGCCAGTAGTATAGGTAGTAGATCCTATGGCTACACCTTC

D gene: NA
clone size: NA
J gene: TRBJ2-7
V gene: TRBV27
CDR3 protein: CASSLSWQTGDEQYF
CDR3 DNA: TGTGCCAGCAGTTTATCGTGGCAGACAGGCGACGAGCAGTACTTC

D gene: NA
clone size: NA
J gene: TRBJ1-1
V gene: TRBV9
CDR3 protein: CASSDGGGGGTEAFF
CDR3 DNA: TGTGCCAGCAGCGACGGGGGAGGGGGTGGAACTGAAGCTTTCTTT

D gene: NA
clone size: NA
J gene: TRBJ1-1
V gene: TRBV13
CDR3 protein: CASSHQEGAFF
CDR3 DNA: TGTGCCAGCAGCCACCAAGAGGGAGCTTTCTTT

D gene: NA
clone size: NA
J gene: TRBJ1-5
V gene: TRBV6-1
CDR3 protein: CASSTDRISNQPQHF
CDR3 DNA: TGTGCCAGCAGCACTGACAGGATTAGCAATCAGCCCCAGCATTTT

D gene: TRBD1
clone size: NA
J gene: TRBJ1-6
V gene: TRBV4-2
CDR3 protein: CASSSDRGSNSPLHF
CDR3 DNA: TGTGCCAGCAGCTCCGACAGGGGGAGTAATTCACCCCTCCACTTT

D gene: NA
clone size: NA
J gene: TRBJ1-2
V gene: TRBV2
CDR3 protein: CASSEVAGFYGYTF
CDR3 DNA: TGTGCCAGCAGTGAAGTAGCGGGGTTCTATGGCTACACCTTC

D gene: TRBD1
clone size: NA
J gene: TRBJ1-4
V gene: TRBV19
CDR3 protein: CASSMGQGATNEKLFF
CDR3 DNA: TGTGCCAGTAGTATGGGACAGGGGGCAACTAATGAAAAACTGTTTTTT

D gene: TRBD1
clone size: NA
J gene: TRBJ2-3
V gene: TRBV6-1
CDR3 protein: CASSGGTANTQYF
CDR3 DNA: TGTGCCAGCAGTGGAGGGACAGCGAATACGCAGTATTTT

D gene: NA
clone size: NA
J gene: TRBJ2-7
V gene: TRBV28
CDR3 protein: CASSVGGSYEQYF
CDR3 DNA: TGTGCCAGCAGCGTTGGGGGGTCCTACGAGCAGTACTTC

D gene: TRBD1
clone size: NA
J gene: TRBJ2-7
V gene: TRBV11-3
CDR3 protein: CASSLRQGGEQYF
CDR3 DNA: TGTGCCAGCAGCTTAAGACAGGGTGGCGAGCAGTACTTC

D gene: NA
clone size: NA
J gene: TRBJ1-4
V gene: TRBV29-1
CDR3 protein: CSVQQGSNEKLFF
CDR3 DNA: TGCAGCGTTCAACAGGGCTCTAATGAAAAACTGTTTTTT

D gene: NA
clone size: NA
J gene: TRBJ2-5
V gene: TRBV15
CDR3 protein: CATSGDRGFQETQYF
CDR3 DNA: TGTGCCACCAGCGGCGATCGGGGTTTTCAAGAGACCCAGTACTTC

D gene: TRBD2
clone size: once
J gene: TRBJ2-3
V gene: TRBV7-8
CDR3 protein: CASSLGGLASTDTQYF
CDR3 DNA: TGTGCCAGCAGTCTCGGCGGACTAGCGTCCACAGATACGCAGTATTTT

D gene: NA
clone size: few
J gene: TRBJ1-5
V gene: TRBV7-9
CDR3 protein: CASSLAISGDHQPQHF
CDR3 DNA: TGTGCCAGCAGCTTGGCCATTTCAGGGGACCATCAGCCCCAGCATTTT

D gene: TRBD1
clone size: NA
J gene: TRBJ2-5
V gene: TRBV10-3
CDR3 protein: CAISTPDRGQETQYF
CDR3 DNA: TGTGCCATCAGTACCCCCGACAGGGGCCAAGAGACCCAGTACTTC

D gene: NA
clone size: few
J gene: TRBJ2-2
V gene: TRBV10-1
CDR3 protein: CASSDIPAGQTVRGELFF
CDR3 DNA: TGCGCCAGCAGTGATATACCGGCCGGACAGACAGTGCGCGGGGAGCTGTTTTTT

D gene: NA
clone size: NA
J gene: TRBJ1-2
V gene: TRBV2
CDR3 protein: CASNRPRGDYGYTF
CDR3 DNA: TGTGCCAGCAATAGACCCCGGGGGGACTATGGCTACACCTTC

D gene: NA
clone size: NA
J gene: TRBJ2-1
V gene: TRBV12-5
CDR3 protein: CASSPGFNEQFF
CDR3 DNA: TGTGCTAGTTCACCAGGGTTCAATGAGCAGTTCTTC

D gene: TRBD1
clone size: NA
J gene: TRBJ2-6
V gene: TRBV2
CDR3 protein: CASSELDRASSGANVLTF
CDR3 DNA: TGTGCCAGCAGTGAACTGGACAGGGCGAGCTCTGGGGCCAACGTCCTGACTTTC

D gene: NA
clone size: few
J gene: TRBJ2-5
V gene: TRBV5-1
CDR3 protein: CASSWGGLETQYF
CDR3 DNA: TGCGCCAGCAGCTGGGGCGGTCTCGAGACCCAGTACTTC

D gene: NA
clone size: few
J gene: TRBJ1-4
V gene: TRBV6-6
CDR3 protein: CASRNVAGNEKLFF
CDR3 DNA: TGTGCCAGCAGAAACGTCGCGGGGAATGAAAAACTGTTTTTT

D gene: NA
clone size: NA
J gene: TRBJ2-7
V gene: TRBV27
CDR3 protein: CASSFQEAYEQYF
CDR3 DNA: TGTGCCAGCAGTTTCCAGGAGGCCTACGAGCAGTACTTC

D gene: NA
clone size: few
J gene: TRBJ1-6
V gene: TRBV4-1
CDR3 protein: CASSQEGNSYNSPLHF
CDR3 DNA: TGCGCCAGCAGCCAAGAGGGCAACTCCTATAATTCACCCCTCCACTTT

D gene: TRBD1
clone size: NA
J gene: TRBJ2-7
V gene: TRBV18
CDR3 protein: CASSTGTGRLEQYF
CDR3 DNA: TGTGCCAGCTCAACCGGGACAGGGAGACTCGAGCAGTACTTC